The 5 T cell receptor beta chains reported below all come from one sample, sequenced in a study of blood T cell repertoires in COVID-19. Sequencing used immunoSEQ multiplex PCR; TCRdb keeps in-frame clones, though not all of them. Seen here are around 130,000 clones, roughly 91% observed once, and the top ten hold roughly 18%. Material for sequencing was peripheral blood. The receptors were gathered from a man aged 50-59 years with active or convalescent COVID-19.

CDR3 residues: CASSERPPQGAAFNSPLHF. DNA of the CDR3: TGCGCCAGCAGCGAACGCCCACCCCAGGGGGCCGCGTTTAATTCACCCCTCCACTTT. The V and J genes are TRBV5-1 and TRBJ1-6, with 8 nucleotides matching TRBD1. Losses at the gene ends were 4 bases for V and 6 bases for J; bases not matched to a gene: 18. The CDR3 sequence is 19 residues long. Germline CDR1 is SGHRS and CDR2 is YFSETQ.

This chain links TRBV18 with TRBJ1-2; 8 nucleotides match TRBD1. J gave up 8 bases and V 0 bases, and 17 bases lay outside the gene matches. Germline assignment: CDR1 KGHSH and CDR2 LQKENI. The length of the CDR3 is 18 residues. This CDR3 reads CASSPPSSGGGLANGYTF. CDR3 nucleotide sequence: TGTGCCAGCTCACCACCGTCCTCAGGGGGCGGTTTGGCTAACGGCTACACCTTC.

This rearrangement joins TRBV7-7 to TRBJ2-1; 7 positions match TRBD1. CDR3 size: 17 residues. V was clipped by 6 bases and J by 3 bases; unmatched bases: 14. The germline V gene has CDR1 SSHAT and CDR2 FNYEAQ (reference sequence). In DNA, the CDR3 is TGTGCCAGCAGGGAATTGCTGCCCGGGACAGACTACAATGAGCAGTTCTTC. It translates to CASRELLPGTDYNEQFF.

The rearrangement uses TRBV29-1 and TRBJ2-7; TRBD1 aligns across 8 bases. The CDR3 extends over 15 amino acids. The V segment lost 5 bases and the J segment 0 bases; nucleotides outside the gene matches: 9. Germline V gives CDR1 SQVTM, CDR2 ANQGSEA. CDR3 residues: CSVSGDRLASYEQYF. The CDR3 DNA is TGCAGCGTTTCGGGGGACAGGTTAGCCTCCTACGAGCAGTACTTC.

V is TRBV5-4 and J is TRBJ2-3; D is possibly TRBD2 (5 bases). This CDR3 contains 14 residues. Germline CDR1 is SGHNT and CDR2 is YYREEE (reference sequence). Trimming removed 0 bases at V and 7 bases at J, with 12 bases between. The CDR3 nucleotides read TGTGCCAGCAGCTTGGCCGGGGTGGGAAATACGCAGTATTTT. It specifies CASSLAGVGNTQYF.